The source of this T cell receptor (beta chain) is a study of shared clonotypes between healthy human individuals. Study-wide results and caveats: Although depth was large, rarefaction showed that sequencing of the sorted subsets was incomplete.

A word on this clone: Its antigen is not identified.

V was clipped by 1 base and J by 3 bases, with 17 bases between them. Germline CDR1 SGHRS, CDR2 YFSETQ. There are 16 residues in the CDR3. Profiled with immunoSEQ multiplex PCR; TCRdb holds only in-frame clones, not every one. The data hold 2 million to 2.5 million clones, with around 92% observed a single time. This sequence joins TRBV5-1 and TRBJ2-7; a possible D gene is TRBD2 (5 bases). The sequenced material came from naive CD4+ T cells from PBMCs. Subset denoted: CD45RA+ positively selected. This receptor was obtained from a man between 18 and 29 years old in good health. Some clones in this sample may be carry-over from other donors' samples. CDR3 loop: CASSLMTGGFVYEQYF. The CDR3 DNA sequence: TGCGCCAGCAGCTTGATGACGGGCGGGTTCGTCTACGAGCAGTACTTC.